This record concerns one T cell receptor beta chain sequence. Its specificity is unknown. The J segment lost 3 bases and the V segment lost 6 bases, leaving 7 bases of the junction unmatched. Germline CDR1 reads MNHEY; CDR2 reads SMNVEV (reference sequence). The CDR3 runs 15 residues. Only in-frame clones appear in the TCRdb table, and some are missing; sequencing was by immunoSEQ multiplex PCR. The sample has 7,000 to 7,500 clones; 55% to 80% are singletons. The data originate from a study of CD8 T cell repertoires and HIV-1 epitope variants. Study-wide background: Each of Twenty-five Gag and Nef epitope peptides stimulated a separate culture.

Study results and limitations: About nine TCR beta clonotypes were antigen-specific, roughly six apparently recognizing autologous or escape variants.

The sample taken for sequencing was cultured CD8+ T cells derived from PBMCs. The chain is built from TRBV27 and TRBJ2-1, with 8 bases matching TRBD1. The clonotype comes from a male donor with HIV. This chain's CDR3 is CASSLEGTGYNEQFF. In DNA, the CDR3 is TGTGCCAGCAGCTTAGAAGGGACAGGCTACAATGAGCAGTTCTTC.